The 29 T cell receptor beta chains below all came from one sample that was sequenced in a study of blood T cells in healthy people across ages. For the second PCR, which ran for about 6 to 11 cycles, a sample-barcoded 5' primer and a J-beta primer mix were used. TCRdb re-called the 5' RACE reads with MiXCR, one entry per CDR3 protein. The repertoire includes over 600,000 distinct CDR3 sequences, around two fifths of them detected once, and 25% to 35% sits in the top ten. The sequenced material came from blood. These TCRs come from a man older than 75 in good health.

This clonotype is a singleton in its sample. V and J are TRBV6-1 and TRBJ2-3, with unresolved D. The CDR3 spans 14 residues. CDR1 is MNHNS and CDR2 is SASEGT in the germline V gene. Trimming cost V 8 bases and J 1 base, with 13 bases left between them. The CDR3 reads CASLASVRTDTQYF. Here the CDR3 DNA reads TGTGCCAGCCTGGCCAGCGTACGCACAGATACGCAGTATTTT.

The rearrangement links TRBV7-2 to TRBJ2-5; 11 bases are a match to TRBD2. The germline gives CDR1 SGHTA, CDR2 FQGNSA. V gave up 2 bases and J gave up 2 bases; unmatched junction bases: 4. This CDR3 has 16 amino acids. The CDR3 reads CASSLRTSGGQETQYF. CDR3 DNA: TGTGCCAGCAGCTTACGAACTAGCGGGGGTCAAGAGACCCAGTACTTC.

The chain combines TRBV5-4 with TRBJ2-5; no firm D call. V lost 5 bases to trimming and J lost 1 base, with 12 bases between them. The V gene's germline CDR1 is SGHNT and CDR2 YYREEE (reference sequence). The CDR3 extends over 14 amino acids. CDR3 region: CASSPGNSQETQYF. CDR3 in DNA: TGTGCCAGCAGTCCTGGGAACAGCCAAGAGACCCAGTACTTC.

Remarks on this clonotype: A read error may produce the germline difference seen at one junction end. The chain recombines TRBV7-9 with TRBJ2-1; 7 bases map to TRBD1. Germline V CDR1 and CDR2: SEHNR, FQNEAQ (reference sequence). The CDR3 is 14 residues long. Written as DNA, the CDR3 is TGTGCCAGCAGGTTAGAGACAGGGCAGGATGAGCAGTTCTTC. Protein: CASRLETGQDEQFF.

This sequence joins TRBV6-2 or TRBV6-3 and TRBJ2-7, with TRBD2 matching 8 bases. In germline, CDR1 is MNHEY, CDR2 SVGEGT. The CDR3 totals 13 residues. The ends lost 4 bases at V and 7 bases at J; junction bases unmatched: 6. CDR3 residues: CASSSGLVVEQYF. The CDR3 region has the DNA TGTGCCAGCAGTTCGGGACTAGTAGTAGAGCAGTACTTC.

This clonotype was counted a few times. This rearrangement joins TRBV24-1 to TRBJ2-1, with 7 bases that match TRBD2. CDR1 KGHDR and CDR2 SFDVKD come from the germline V gene. V trimming: 4 bases; J trimming: 5 bases; junction bases outside the gene matches: 4. The CDR3 is made up of 14 amino acids. The CDR3 nucleotides are TGTGCCACCAGTGAAGCCGGGACTAACAATGAGCAGTTCTTC. It translates to CATSEAGTNNEQFF.

This clonotype occurred a few times. The chain joins TRBV7-2 to TRBJ2-1, with TRBD2 as a possible D gene (5 bases). The CDR3 runs 14 residues. V was clipped by 5 bases and J by 7 bases, with 15 bases between them. Per the germline V gene, CDR1 is SGHTA and CDR2 is FQGNSA. Written as DNA, the CDR3 is TGTGCCAGCAGCCCTCAAGGAGGCGGGAATGAGCAGTTCTTC. Translation: CASSPQGGGNEQFF.

This clonotype occurred many times. The chain is built from TRBV9 and TRBJ2-5; perhaps D is TRBD1 or TRBD2 (6 bases each). V shed 0 bases and J shed 2 bases, with 11 bases lying between them. Germline loops: CDR1 SGDLS, CDR2 YYNGEE. The CDR3 totals 15 residues. The CDR3 DNA is TGTGCCAGCAGCGTAGCACAGGGAGGTCAAGAGACCCAGTACTTC. Translation: CASSVAQGGQETQYF. Using reference TRBV9 and TRBJ2-5 for the parts outside the CDR3, the full variable domain is DSGVTQTPKHLITATGQRVTLRCSPRSGDLSVYWYQQSLDQGLQFLIQYYNGEERAKGNILERFSAQQFPDLHSELNLSSLELGDSALYFCASSVAQGGQETQYFGPGTRLLVL.

The rearrangement links TRBV7-9 to TRBJ2-4; D not resolved. The last part of the DNA fits TRBJ2-7 better; the J call may be wrong. Germline loops: CDR1 SEHNR, CDR2 FQNEAQ (reference sequence). The length of the CDR3 is 14 residues. The CDR3 loop is CASSLGRTDFEQYF. CDR3 nucleotides: TGTGCCAGCAGCTTAGGTCGGACGGATTTCGAGCAGTACTTC.

This clonotype came up many times. J is TRBJ2-4 and V is TRBV20-1; 8 bases agree with TRBD2. Trimming at V came to 1 base and at J to 1 base, leaving 12 bases not matched to a gene. The CDR3 extends over 18 amino acids. Germline CDR1 is DFQATT and CDR2 is SNEGSKA (reference sequence). The CDR3 loop reads CSARGTGGDHGAKNIQYF. CDR3 in DNA: TGCAGTGCTAGAGGCACCGGGGGGGACCATGGGGCCAAAAACATTCAGTACTTC.

The CDR3 DNA is TGTGCCAGCAGTTTTCGCAGGGATAATGGAAACACCATATATTTT. It codes for CASSFRRDNGNTIYF. The chain recombines TRBV28 with TRBJ1-3, with a weak D call TRBD1 (5 bases). The CDR3 runs 15 residues. The V gene's germline CDR1 is MDHEN and CDR2 SYDVKM. Trimming took off 3 bases at V and 3 bases at J, with 12 bases between the two ends.

The genes are TRBV4-1 and TRBJ2-2, with 9 bases aligning to TRBD1. The germline gives CDR1 MGHRA, CDR2 YSYEKL. The CDR3 is 16 residues long. V was clipped by 2 bases and J by 5 bases; unmatched bases: 6. The CDR3 DNA sequence: TGCGCCAGCAGCCAAAAACAGGGGGCGGGTACCGGGGAGCTGTTTTTT. This gives the protein CASSQKQGAGTGELFF.

This clonotype was recorded a few times. V and J are TRBV12-3 or TRBV12-4 and TRBJ2-7, with 10 positions matching TRBD1. The V segment lost 5 bases and the J segment 6 bases; nucleotides outside the gene matches: 1. The CDR3 spans 12 residues. CDR3 nucleotides: TGTGCCAGCAGTCGGGACAGGGGCGAGCAGTACTTC. It yields the protein CASSRDRGEQYF.

This chain's CDR3 is CATKEGYQPQHF. The DNA of the CDR3 is TGTGCCACCAAGGAGGGGTATCAGCCCCAGCATTTT. This chain connects TRBV6-2 or TRBV6-3 to TRBJ1-5; the D gene is possibly TRBD1 (5 bases). The CDR3 extends over 12 amino acids. CDR1 and CDR2 (germline): MNHEY, SVGEGT. Trimming took 10 bases from V and 5 from J, leaving 12 bases between them.

Ten or more counts support this clonotype. CDR3 sequence reads: CASSLIGRGPDTQYF. CDR3 sequence (DNA): TGTGCCAGCAGTTTAATCGGCCGAGGCCCCGATACGCAGTATTTT. The genes are TRBV12-3 or TRBV12-4 and TRBJ2-3; no reliable D call. The CDR3 totals 15 residues. V lost 2 bases to trimming and J lost 6 bases, with 15 bases between them.

The rearrangement links TRBV12-1 to TRBJ2-5; the table's D gene call, TRBD1, was not cross checked with the DNA. TRBV12-1 is labeled a pseudogene. CDR3 length: 15 residues. The CDR3: CASIPPDSNQETQYF. As DNA, the CDR3 is TGTGCCAGCATCCCCCCGGACAGCAACCAAGAGACCCAGTACTTC.

The V gene is TRBV20-1, the J gene TRBJ1-5; 7 bases are a match to TRBD1. Losses at the gene ends were 1 base for V and 7 bases for J; bases not matched to a gene: 4. Germline-derived CDR1 and CDR2 are DFQATT and SNEGSKA (reference sequence). The CDR3 is made up of 13 amino acids. The CDR3 is CSARVDRAQPQHF. In DNA, the CDR3 is TGCAGTGCTAGAGTAGACAGGGCGCAGCCCCAGCATTTT.

This clonotype was seen ten or more times. The rearrangement links TRBV25-1 to TRBJ2-5, with 10 bases fitting TRBD2. The CDR3 consists of 15 residues. From germline, CDR1 is MGHDK and CDR2 SYGVNS. The trim removed 6 bases at V and 5 bases at J, leaving 9 bases unmatched. CDR3 loop: CASSGRAGGPETQYF. CDR3 bases: TGTGCCAGCAGCGGACGAGCGGGAGGGCCGGAGACCCAGTACTTC.

The V call is TRBV10-3, the J call TRBJ1-1; no clear D gene. V was trimmed by 3 bases and J by 4 bases, leaving 12 bases between them. Germline CDR1 is ENHRY and CDR2 is SYGVKD. CDR3 size: 14 residues. In DNA form, the CDR3 reads TGTGCCATCAGTGAATCGGAGGTGGGCACTGAAGCTTTCTTT. Amino acid sequence: CAISESEVGTEAFF.

This chain uses TRBV6-6 with TRBJ2-6; D not resolved. This CDR3 region has 16 residues. In germline, CDR1 is MNHNY, CDR2 SVGAGI (reference sequence). Trimming left V 0 bases short and J 1 base short, with 7 bases between. This CDR3 is CASSYSMRSGANVLTF. CDR3 coding DNA: TGTGCCAGCAGTTACTCGATGAGATCTGGGGCCAACGTCCTGACTTTC.

The V gene is TRBV20-1, the J gene TRBJ1-1, with D tentatively TRBD1 (5 bases). The ends were cut back, 0 bases at V and 1 base at J, with 6 bases in the middle. The CDR3 totals 13 residues. In germline, CDR1 is DFQATT, CDR2 SNEGSKA (reference sequence). CDR3 DNA: TGCAGTGCTAGAGACAGGGCGAACACTGAAGCTTTCTTT. This gives the protein CSARDRANTEAFF.

This clonotype was counted ten times or more. The chain couples TRBV7-2 to TRBJ2-5; 7 bases agree with TRBD2. The CDR3 has 15 amino acids. Germline CDR1 reads SGHTA; CDR2 reads FQGNSA. J was trimmed by 2 bases and V by 4 bases; bases with no gene match: 7. The CDR3 DNA reads as TGTGCCAGCAGCTCATATAATAGCGGGCAAGAGACCCAGTACTTC. Its protein is CASSSYNSGQETQYF.

V and J are TRBV6-2 or TRBV6-3 and TRBJ1-5; D unresolved. Trimming left V 6 bases short and J 1 base short, with 10 bases between. Germline V gives CDR1 MNHEY, CDR2 SVGEGT. This CDR3 region has 14 residues. This chain's CDR3 is CASRSPLSNQPQHF. The CDR3 DNA sequence: TGTGCCAGCAGGTCACCGTTAAGCAATCAGCCCCAGCATTTT.

J is TRBJ2-4 and V is TRBV29-1, with D maybe TRBD2 (5 bases). V lost 4 bases to trimming and J lost 7 bases, with 8 bases between them. This CDR3 region has 11 residues. From germline, CDR1 is SQVTM and CDR2 ANQGSEA. The CDR3 nucleotides are TGCAGCGTTGGCTCGGGGAACATTCAGTACTTC. It yields the protein CSVGSGNIQYF.

The chain uses TRBV29-1 and TRBJ2-7; TRBD1 agrees at 10 bases. The CDR3 is 14 amino acids. Germline V CDR1 and CDR2: SQVTM, ANQGSEA. Trimming took 3 bases from V and 6 from J; bases not matched to a gene: 8. The CDR3 reads CSVDETGGSSEQYF. Here the CDR3 DNA reads TGCAGCGTTGACGAGACAGGGGGCTCGTCCGAGCAGTACTTC.

The chain links TRBV11-2 to TRBJ1-1; D unclear. V gave up 8 bases and J gave up 4 bases, with 11 bases separating them. The CDR3 length is 12 residues. Germline V gene data show CDR1 as SGHAT and CDR2 as FQNNGV. CDR3 nucleotide sequence: TGTGCCAGCCAAACCCTGGGCACTGAAGCTTTCTTT. Translated, it gives CASQTLGTEAFF.

This chain links TRBV27 with TRBJ2-1, with 7 bases aligning to TRBD1. J lost 8 bases, V lost 4 bases, and 11 bases had no gene match. Per germline, CDR1 MNHEY and CDR2 SMNVEV (reference sequence). The CDR3 runs to 15 residues. The CDR3 here is CASSSPGQPWDEQFF. As DNA, the CDR3 is TGTGCCAGCAGTTCCCCGGGACAGCCCTGGGATGAGCAGTTCTTC.

The chain joins TRBV11-3 to TRBJ2-3; a possible D gene is TRBD2 (5 bases). V was cut by 2 bases and J by 5 bases, with 14 bases left in between. CDR3 length equals 15 residues. Per the germline V gene, CDR1 is SGHNT and CDR2 is YENEEA. As DNA, the CDR3 is TGTGCCAGCAGCTTAAGCGGTTCCTCGAGAGATACGCAGTATTTT. It specifies CASSLSGSSRDTQYF.

This clonotype was counted ten times or more. This chain uses TRBV6-2 or TRBV6-3 with TRBJ2-1, with 14 bases identical to TRBD2. V lost 4 bases to trimming and J lost 6 bases; unmatched junction nucleotides: 8. Germline V CDR1 and CDR2: MNHEY, SVGEGT. The CDR3 loop spans 17 amino acids. The CDR3 sequence: CASSSGTSGSEVNEQFF. CDR3 nucleotide sequence: TGTGCCAGCAGTTCGGGGACTAGCGGGAGTGAGGTCAATGAGCAGTTCTTC.